Shown below are 5 T cell receptor beta chains from a single sample sequenced in a study of blood T cells in healthy people across ages (dated by TCRdb to about 2015). The protocol used for the library was 5' RACE. For sequencing, an Illumina HiSeq 2500 was employed. The second PCR ran for about 6 to 11 cycles and used a J-beta primer mix along with a sample-barcoded 5' primer. TCRdb applied fastp at Q25 and MiXCR to the public reads, then kept only in-frame beta chains. CDR3 protein duplicates are merged, each entry listing the most common genes and DNA. The sample records hundreds of thousands of distinct CDR3 sequences, about 53% of which are singletons. The leading ten clones occupy roughly 34% of the sample. Sequenced input: blood. The receptors come from a man between 60 and 70 years old in good health.

This rearrangement joins TRBV7-2 to TRBJ2-3; D may be TRBD2 (6 bases). Germline assignment: CDR1 SGHTA and CDR2 FQGNSA. Trimming stripped 2 bases from V and 4 bases from J, with 13 bases between. The CDR3 length is 15 residues. In nucleotides, the CDR3 is TGTGCCAGCAGCTTACTCGGGGGTTCCCCAGATACGCAGTATTTT. This translates into CASSLLGGSPDTQYF.

The chain employs TRBV10-2 and TRBJ1-5; 7 bases are shared with TRBD1. Trimming took 6 bases from V and 2 from J; bases not matched to a gene: 4. Germline V lookup: CDR1 WSHSY, CDR2 SAAADI. The CDR3 runs 14 residues. The CDR3 region has the DNA TGCGCCAGCAGGGGCAGGGGGGGCAATCAGCCCCAGCATTTT. Residues: CASRGRGGNQPQHF.

This chain joins TRBV15 and TRBJ2-1; TRBD2 is a possible D gene (5 bases). The CDR3 sequence is 14 residues long. Trimming took 2 bases from V and 4 from J, leaving 9 bases between them. Germline CDR1 LNHNV, CDR2 YYDKDF (reference sequence). The CDR3 reads CATSRSTGYNEQFF. The CDR3 DNA reads TGTGCCACCAGCAGATCAACGGGATACAATGAGCAGTTCTTC. Filled out from reference TRBV15 and TRBJ2-1, the complete variable domain reads DAMVIQNPRYQVTQFGKPVTLSCSQTLNHNVMYWYQQKSSQAPKLLFHYYDKDFNNEADTPDNFQSRRPNTSFCFLDIRSPGLGDTAMYLCATSRSTGYNEQFFGPGTRLTVL.

This clonotype has just a few counts. The CDR3 here is CASSHRGDRGQETQYF. DNA of the CDR3: TGTGCCAGCAGCCATCGGGGAGACAGGGGACAAGAGACCCAGTACTTC. This chain joins TRBV7-9 and TRBJ2-5; TRBD1 aligns across 8 bases. The CDR3 loop spans 16 amino acids. J gave up 2 bases and V 5 bases, and 10 bases lay outside the gene matches. Germline lookup yields CDR1 SEHNR and CDR2 FQNEAQ (reference sequence).

The chain combines TRBV3-1 with TRBJ1-2; the match to TRBD1 covers 8 bases. Unmatched junction bases numbered 12, after V lost 1 base and J lost 8 bases. Germline-derived CDR1 and CDR2 are LGHDT and YNNKEL (reference sequence). This CDR3 comprises 16 residues. The CDR3 is CASSQARTDRVGGYTF. The CDR3 DNA is TGTGCCAGCAGCCAAGCCCGGACGGACAGGGTGGGCGGCTACACCTTC.